Listed here is a single TCR beta chain. This CDR3 has 12 amino acids. CDR1 is GTSNPN and CDR2 is SVGIG in the germline V gene (reference sequence). The V end lost 3 bases, the J end lost 2 bases, and 8 bases lay between the germline ends. Random hexamers were used to reverse transcribe roughly 0.45 to 1 ug of RNA. TCRdb reprocessed the immunoSEQ multiplex PCR reads with MiXCR, giving one entry per CDR3 protein. The sample holds about 440,000 distinct CDR3 sequences, approximately 89% seen once. The data derive from a study of CD8 T cells in Susac syndrome. The clonotype comes from a human donor with multiple sclerosis. The chain uses TRBV30 and TRBJ2-7; no reliable D call. The material sequenced was CD8+ T cells from PBMCs. CDR3 nucleotides: TGTGCCTGGAGCACGAGGACCTACGAGCAGTACTTC. This translates into CAWSTRTYEQYF. Combining the CDR3 with reference TRBV30 and TRBJ2-7 gives the whole variable domain SQTIHQWPATLVQPVGSPLSLECTVEGTSNPNLYWYRQAAGRGLQLLFYSVGIGQISSEVPQNLSASRPQDRQFILSSKKLLLSDSGFYLCAWSTRTYEQYFGPGTRLTVT.